The TCR beta chain under discussion was sequenced for a study of blood T cells in healthy people across ages. Overall study: Per two T cells, template switching captured roughly one barcoded beta molecule.

Study-level points and caveats: Greater diversity and more naive CD4+ cells were seen in long-lived donors than in aged donors.

This clonotype was seen more than once but under ten times. Its antigen remains unidentified. CDR3 length equals 13 residues. V gave up 3 bases and J gave up 7 bases, with 10 bases separating them. Germline CDR1 SNHLY, CDR2 FYNNEI. Together with a sample-barcoded 5' primer, a J-beta primer mix was included in a second PCR lasting roughly 7 to 11 cycles. TCRdb passed the 5' RACE reads through MiXCR, listing each CDR3 protein once. The sample records about 1.4 million distinct CDR3 sequences, 59% being singletons. Sequenced: blood. This clonotype was obtained from a man aged 18 to 29 in good health. The chain carries TRBV2 and TRBJ2-1, with D hard to call. The CDR3 here is CASSDVGSNEQFF. The CDR3 bases are TGTGCCAGCAGTGATGTAGGGTCGAATGAGCAGTTCTTC.